These 15 T cell receptor beta chains came from one sample sequenced in a study of blood T cell repertoires in COVID-19. Produced via immunoSEQ multiplex PCR; TCRdb's table is partial and in-frame only. Found here are 50,000 to 65,000 clones, over 65% of them singletons; the top ten hold 4.7%. The sample consisted of peripheral blood. Receptor source: a man aged 35 to 55 with active COVID-19.

The chain employs TRBV19 and TRBJ1-1; no reliable D call. The CDR3 totals 15 residues. CDR1 and CDR2 from the germline V gene are LNHDA and SQIVND (reference sequence). V lost 6 bases, J lost 1 base, and 15 bases lay in between. The CDR3 nucleotides are TGTGCCAGTAGCCGGGATCGCCTTGCGAACACTGAAGCTTTCTTT. Its protein product is CASSRDRLANTEAFF.

This chain uses TRBV20-1 with TRBJ2-5; possible D gene TRBD2, 5 bases. Germline assignment: CDR1 DFQATT and CDR2 SNEGSKA (reference sequence). CDR3 length: 14 amino acids. Trimming cost V 3 bases and J 4 bases, with 15 bases left between them. The CDR3 protein is CSASRTVGRETQYF. In DNA, the CDR3 is TGCAGTGCTAGTAGGACGGTGGGGAGAGAGACCCAGTACTTC.

This sequence joins TRBV3-1 (or the pseudogene TRBV3-2) and TRBJ1-4; 8 nucleotides match TRBD1. V lost 0 bases, J lost 7 bases, and 4 bases stayed unmatched. Germline values: CDR1 LGHDT, CDR2 YNNKEL (reference sequence). This CDR3 is built from 15 residues. CDR3 in DNA: TGTGCCAGCAGCCAAGAGGACAGGGTCGGTGAAAAACTGTTTTTT. This translates into CASSQEDRVGEKLFF.

This clone was counted between two and nine times. The chain recombines TRBV29-1 with TRBJ2-7; 9 bases line up with TRBD2. The CDR3 is 14 amino acids. Trimming took 4 bases from V and 4 from J; bases not matched to a gene: 8. Germline CDR1 and CDR2: SQVTM and ANQGSEA. CDR3 loop: CSVVTSGYSYEQYF. The CDR3 region has the DNA TGCAGCGTTGTTACTAGCGGGTACTCTTACGAGCAGTACTTC.

This clone was counted a single time. The rearrangement links TRBV6-5 to TRBJ1-4; D not resolved. Germline CDR1 is MNHEY and CDR2 is SVGAGI. V dropped 0 bases and J dropped 8 bases, with 13 bases sitting between them. The CDR3 contains 15 residues. The DNA for the CDR3 is TGTGCCAGCAGTTACTCGGCAGGAAGGGAGGAAAAACTGTTTTTT. This codes for CASSYSAGREEKLFF.

This clone was counted a few times. The genes are TRBV7-2 and TRBJ2-1; tentative D call: TRBD1 (6 bases). Germline-derived CDR1 and CDR2 are SGHTA and FQGNSA. This CDR3 region has 15 residues. V was cut by 4 bases and J by 4 bases, with 14 bases left in between. DNA for the CDR3: TGTGCCAGCAGCTCCCAGGGGTTGGGGTACAATGAGCAGTTCTTC. It translates to CASSSQGLGYNEQFF.

This clone has just one count. V gene TRBV6-5 combines with J gene TRBJ2-3; a possible D gene is TRBD1 (6 bases). V lost 6 bases, J lost 0 bases, and 13 bases lay in between. Germline-derived CDR1 and CDR2 are MNHEY and SVGAGI. CDR3 length equals 15 residues. The DNA of the CDR3 is TGTGCCAGCAGCCTACAGGGCCATAGCACAGATACGCAGTATTTT. This translates into CASSLQGHSTDTQYF.

V gene TRBV28 combines with J gene TRBJ2-3, with TRBD1 as a possible D gene (5 bases). This CDR3 spans 14 amino acids. In germline, CDR1 is MDHEN, CDR2 SYDVKM. V lost 6 bases, J lost 5 bases, and 15 bases lay in between. CDR3 nucleotide sequence: TGTGCCAGCAGCCTCTCCAGGGTCCAAGATACGCAGTATTTT. This sequence encodes CASSLSRVQDTQYF.

The chain uses TRBV5-1 and TRBJ2-3; a weak D match, TRBD2 (7 bases). Germline lookup yields CDR1 SGHRS and CDR2 YFSETQ. With 1 base removed from V and 5 bases from J, the gap between germline ends came to 17 bases. The CDR3 totals 16 residues. CDR3 loop: CASSLSGGGGIDTQYF. In DNA, the CDR3 is TGCGCCAGCAGCTTGTCGGGGGGCGGTGGTATAGATACGCAGTATTTT.

As regards this clone: The germline gene is not matched at one end of the junction; a read error may be the cause. The rearrangement links TRBV7-7 to TRBJ2-5; tentative D call: TRBD2 (5 bases). CDR3 length: 14 amino acids. Germline values: CDR1 SSHAT, CDR2 FNYEAQ (reference sequence). In DNA, the CDR3 is TGTGCTAGCAGTCCCGCGGGTGGGCAAGAGACCCAGTACTTC. Its protein product is CASSPAGGQETQYF.

The J gene is TRBJ1-1, the V gene TRBV29-1, with 9 positions matching TRBD1. This CDR3 has 13 amino acids. CDR1 is SQVTM and CDR2 is ANQGSEA in the germline V gene. V dropped 7 bases and J dropped 4; count of bases not matched to a gene: 7. CDR3 sequence (DNA): TGCAGCGCCCTGGGACAGGGCGGCACTGAAGCTTTCTTT. Translation: CSALGQGGTEAFF.

V usage is TRBV27 and J usage is TRBJ2-1, with D possibly matching TRBD2 (6 bases). V lost 5 bases to trimming and J lost 1 base, with 15 bases between them. Germline values: CDR1 MNHEY, CDR2 SMNVEV (reference sequence). CDR3 size: 16 residues. In nucleotides, the CDR3 is TGTGCCAGCAGTCTCAGGGTGGCGGGGTCCTACAATGAGCAGTTCTTC. It codes for CASSLRVAGSYNEQFF.

The V call is TRBV18, the J call TRBJ2-7; TRBD1 might be the D (6 bases). This CDR3 comprises 15 residues. The V and J ends lost 4 bases and 7 bases respectively, with 20 bases between them. Germline V CDR1 and CDR2: KGHSH, LQKENI. In DNA form, the CDR3 reads TGTGCCAGCTCACAGACCGGGGCAGGGGTAGGGGAGCAGTACTTC. It encodes CASSQTGAGVGEQYF.

This chain joins TRBV24-1 and TRBJ2-3; possible D gene TRBD2, 5 bases. CDR1 and CDR2 from the germline V gene are KGHDR and SFDVKD. V gave up 4 bases and J gave up 5 bases, with 15 bases separating them. This CDR3 is 15 amino acids long. CDR3 DNA: TGTGCCACCAGTGAGCCTACGAGCGGTCGAGATACGCAGTATTTT. Its translation: CATSEPTSGRDTQYF.

The rearrangement joins TRBV10-2 to TRBJ2-1, with D perhaps matching TRBD2 (6 bases). The length of the CDR3 is 14 residues. Between the trimmed V and J ends, which lost 7 bases and 4 bases, there was a span of 14 bases. Germline lookup yields CDR1 WSHSY and CDR2 SAAADI. CDR3 residues: CASKESSVYNEQFF. The CDR3 DNA is TGCGCCAGCAAAGAGTCTAGCGTTTACAATGAGCAGTTCTTC.